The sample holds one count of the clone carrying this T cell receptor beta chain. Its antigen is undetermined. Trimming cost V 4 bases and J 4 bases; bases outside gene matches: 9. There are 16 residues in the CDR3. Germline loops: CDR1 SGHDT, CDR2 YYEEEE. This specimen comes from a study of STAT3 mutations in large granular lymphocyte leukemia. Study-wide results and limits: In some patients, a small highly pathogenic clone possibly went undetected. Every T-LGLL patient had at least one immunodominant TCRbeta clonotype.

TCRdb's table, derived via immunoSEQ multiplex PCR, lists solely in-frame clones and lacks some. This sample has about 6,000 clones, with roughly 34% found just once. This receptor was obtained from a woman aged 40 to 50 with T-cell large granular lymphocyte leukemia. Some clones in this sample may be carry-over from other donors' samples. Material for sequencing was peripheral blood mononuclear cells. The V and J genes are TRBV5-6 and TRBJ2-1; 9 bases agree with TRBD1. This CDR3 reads CASSNLRDRAYNEQFF. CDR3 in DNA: TGTGCCAGCAGCAACCTCCGGGACAGGGCGTACAATGAGCAGTTCTTC.